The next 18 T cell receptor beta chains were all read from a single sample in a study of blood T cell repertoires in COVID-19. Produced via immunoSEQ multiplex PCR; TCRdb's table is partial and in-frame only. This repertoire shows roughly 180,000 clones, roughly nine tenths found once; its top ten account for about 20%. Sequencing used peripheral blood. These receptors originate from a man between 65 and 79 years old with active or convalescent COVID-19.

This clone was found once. CDR3 DNA: TGTGCCAGCAGCGTAAGCACTAACACCGGGGAGCTGTTTTTT. This sequence encodes CASSVSTNTGELFF. This chain joins TRBV9 and TRBJ2-2; D uncertain. Trimming took 1 base from V and 2 from J, leaving 6 bases between them. Germline values: CDR1 SGDLS, CDR2 YYNGEE. CDR3 length: 14 residues. Filled out from reference TRBV9 and TRBJ2-2, the complete variable domain reads DSGVTQTPKHLITATGQRVTLRCSPRSGDLSVYWYQQSLDQGLQFLIQYYNGEERAKGNILERFSAQQFPDLHSELNLSSLELGDSALYFCASSVSTNTGELFFGEGSRLTVL.

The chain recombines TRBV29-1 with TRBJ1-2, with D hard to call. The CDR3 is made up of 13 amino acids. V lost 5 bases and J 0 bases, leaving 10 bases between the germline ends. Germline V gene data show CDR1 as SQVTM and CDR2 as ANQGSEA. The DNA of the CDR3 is TGCAGCGTTTTCGACGACACTAACTATGGCTACACCTTC. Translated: CSVFDDTNYGYTF.

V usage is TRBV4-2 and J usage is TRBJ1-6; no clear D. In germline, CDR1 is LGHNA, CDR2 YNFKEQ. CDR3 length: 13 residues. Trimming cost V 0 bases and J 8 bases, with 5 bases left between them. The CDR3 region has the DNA TGTGCCAGCAGCCAAGATCTTCATTCACCCCTCCACTTT. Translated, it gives CASSQDLHSPLHF.

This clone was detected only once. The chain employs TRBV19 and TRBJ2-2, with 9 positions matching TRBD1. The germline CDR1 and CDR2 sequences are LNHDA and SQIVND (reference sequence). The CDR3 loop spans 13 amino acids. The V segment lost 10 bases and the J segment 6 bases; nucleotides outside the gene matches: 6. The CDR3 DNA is TGTGCCACGGGACAGGGAGTGGCCGGGGAGCTGTTTTTT. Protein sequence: CATGQGVAGELFF.

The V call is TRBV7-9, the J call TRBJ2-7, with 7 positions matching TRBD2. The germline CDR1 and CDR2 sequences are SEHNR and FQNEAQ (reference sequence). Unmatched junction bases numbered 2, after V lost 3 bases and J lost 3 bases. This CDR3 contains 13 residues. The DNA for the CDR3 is TGTGCCAGCAGCTTGGGGGGGTTCTACGAGCAGTACTTC. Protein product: CASSLGGFYEQYF.

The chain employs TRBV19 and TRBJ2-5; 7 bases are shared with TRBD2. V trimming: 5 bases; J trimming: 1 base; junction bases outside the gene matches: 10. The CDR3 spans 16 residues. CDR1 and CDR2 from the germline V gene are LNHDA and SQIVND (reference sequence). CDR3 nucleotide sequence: TGTGCCAGTAGTGTCCGGAGCGGGATTCTCCAAGAGACCCAGTACTTC. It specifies CASSVRSGILQETQYF.

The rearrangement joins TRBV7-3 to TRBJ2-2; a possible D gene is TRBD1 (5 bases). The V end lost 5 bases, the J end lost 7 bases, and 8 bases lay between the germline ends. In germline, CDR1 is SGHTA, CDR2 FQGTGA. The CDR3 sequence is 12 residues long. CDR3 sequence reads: CASSERGGELFF. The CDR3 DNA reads TGTGCCAGCAGCGAAAGGGGCGGGGAGCTGTTTTTT. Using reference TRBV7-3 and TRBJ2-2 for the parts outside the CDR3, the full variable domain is GAGVSQTPSNKVTEKGKYVELRCDPISGHTALYWYRQSLGQGPEFLIYFQGTGAADDSGLPNDRFFAVRPEGSVSTLKIQRTERGDSAVYLCASSERGGELFFGEGSRLTVL.

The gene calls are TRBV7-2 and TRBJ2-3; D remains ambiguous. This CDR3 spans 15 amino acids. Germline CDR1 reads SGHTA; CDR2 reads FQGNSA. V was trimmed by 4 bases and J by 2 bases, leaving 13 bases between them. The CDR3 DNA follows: TGTGCCAGCAGCTCGAGGTCGGGTCCCACAGATACGCAGTATTTT. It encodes CASSSRSGPTDTQYF.

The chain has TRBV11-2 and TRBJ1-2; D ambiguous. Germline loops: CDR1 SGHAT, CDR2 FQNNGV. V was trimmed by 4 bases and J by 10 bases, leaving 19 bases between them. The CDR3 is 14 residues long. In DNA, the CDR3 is TGTGCCAGCAGCTCCCTCCGTCGGGGTGGTGACTACACCTTC. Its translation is CASSSLRRGGDYTF.

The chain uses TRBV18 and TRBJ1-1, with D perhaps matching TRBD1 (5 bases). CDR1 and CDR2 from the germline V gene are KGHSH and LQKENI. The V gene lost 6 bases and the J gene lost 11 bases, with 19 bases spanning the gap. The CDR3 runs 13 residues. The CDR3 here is CASSPVGRGGAFF. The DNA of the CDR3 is TGTGCCAGCTCTCCTGTAGGGAGGGGTGGTGCTTTCTTT.

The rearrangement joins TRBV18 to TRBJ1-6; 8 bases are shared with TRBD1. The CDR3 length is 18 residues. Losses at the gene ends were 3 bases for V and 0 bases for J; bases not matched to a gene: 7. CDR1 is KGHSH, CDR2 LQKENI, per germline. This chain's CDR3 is CASSPVGQGYSYNSPLHF. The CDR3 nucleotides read TGTGCCAGCTCACCCGTCGGACAGGGCTACTCCTATAATTCACCCCTCCACTTT.

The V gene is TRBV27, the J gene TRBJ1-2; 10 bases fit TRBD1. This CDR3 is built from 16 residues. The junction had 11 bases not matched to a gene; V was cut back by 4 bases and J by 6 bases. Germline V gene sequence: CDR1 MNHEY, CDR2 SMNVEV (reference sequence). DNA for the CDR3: TGTGCCAGCAGTTCCCTTAGGGGACAGGGGCTTGATGGCTACACCTTC. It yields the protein CASSSLRGQGLDGYTF.

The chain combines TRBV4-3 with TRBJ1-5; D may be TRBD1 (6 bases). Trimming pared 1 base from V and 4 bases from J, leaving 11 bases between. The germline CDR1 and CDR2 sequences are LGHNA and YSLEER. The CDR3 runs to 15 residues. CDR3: CASSQARGPNQPQHF. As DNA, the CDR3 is TGCGCCAGCAGCCAAGCCAGGGGCCCGAATCAGCCCCAGCATTTT.

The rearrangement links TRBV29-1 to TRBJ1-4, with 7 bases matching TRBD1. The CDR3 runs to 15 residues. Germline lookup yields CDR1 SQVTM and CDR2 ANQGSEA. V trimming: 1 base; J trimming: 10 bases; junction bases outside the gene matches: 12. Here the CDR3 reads CSVEGERGPKGKLFF. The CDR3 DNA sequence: TGCAGCGTTGAAGGAGAAAGGGGGCCTAAGGGAAAACTGTTTTTT.

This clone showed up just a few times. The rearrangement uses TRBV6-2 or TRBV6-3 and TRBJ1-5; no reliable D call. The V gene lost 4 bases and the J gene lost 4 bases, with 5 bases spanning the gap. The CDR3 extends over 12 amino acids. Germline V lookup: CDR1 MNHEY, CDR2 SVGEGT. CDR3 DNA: TGTGCCAGCAGTTTGAGGAATCAGCCCCAGCATTTT. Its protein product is CASSLRNQPQHF.

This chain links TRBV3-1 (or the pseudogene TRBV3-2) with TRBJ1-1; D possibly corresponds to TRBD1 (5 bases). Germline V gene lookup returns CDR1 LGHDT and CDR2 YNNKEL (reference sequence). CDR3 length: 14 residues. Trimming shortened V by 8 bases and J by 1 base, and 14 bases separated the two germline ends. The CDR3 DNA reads TGTGCCAGCCTCGGCGGGGCAAGGAACACTGAAGCTTTCTTT. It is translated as CASLGGARNTEAFF.

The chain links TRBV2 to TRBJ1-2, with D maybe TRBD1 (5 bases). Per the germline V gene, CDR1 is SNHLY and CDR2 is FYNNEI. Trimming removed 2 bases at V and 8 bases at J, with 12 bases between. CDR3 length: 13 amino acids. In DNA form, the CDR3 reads TGTGCCAGCAGTGAAATCAGGGAGGGAGGCTACACCTTC. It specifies CASSEIREGGYTF.

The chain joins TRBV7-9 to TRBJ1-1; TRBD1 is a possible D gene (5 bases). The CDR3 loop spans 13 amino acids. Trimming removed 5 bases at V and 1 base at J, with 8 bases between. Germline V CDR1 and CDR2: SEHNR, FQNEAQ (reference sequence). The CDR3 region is CASSGAENTEAFF. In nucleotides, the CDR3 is TGTGCCAGCAGCGGGGCCGAGAACACTGAAGCTTTCTTT. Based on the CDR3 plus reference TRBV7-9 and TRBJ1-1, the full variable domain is DTGVSQNPRHKITKRGQNVTFRCDPISEHNRLYWYRQTLGQGPEFLTYFQNEAQLEKSRLLSDRFSAERPKGSFSTLEIQRTEQGDSAMYLCASSGAENTEAFFGQGTRLTVV.